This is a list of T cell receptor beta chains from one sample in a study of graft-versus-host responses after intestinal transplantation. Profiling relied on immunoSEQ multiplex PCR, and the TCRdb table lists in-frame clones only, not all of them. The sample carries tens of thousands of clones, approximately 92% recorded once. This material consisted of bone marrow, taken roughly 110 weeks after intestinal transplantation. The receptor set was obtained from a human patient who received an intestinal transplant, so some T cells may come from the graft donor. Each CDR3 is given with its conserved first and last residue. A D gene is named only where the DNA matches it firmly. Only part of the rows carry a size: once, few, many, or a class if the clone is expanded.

CDR3nt: TGTGCCAGTAGTGGGACAGGGGGCTCTGGGGCCAACGTCCTGACTTTC
CDR3aa: CASSGTGGSGANVLTF
abundance: .
d_gene: TRBD1
v_gene: TRBV19
j_gene: TRBJ2-6

CDR3nt: TGTGCCAGCAGCGAATGGACTAGCGCCTACGAGCAGTACTTC
CDR3aa: CASSEWTSAYEQYF
abundance: few
d_gene: TRBD2
v_gene: TRBV5-4
j_gene: TRBJ2-7

CDR3nt: TGTGCCAGCAGCCTCCCGGGAGTATTCGACACTGAAGCTTTCTTT
CDR3aa: CASSLPGVFDTEAFF
abundance: .
d_gene: .
v_gene: TRBV7-9
j_gene: TRBJ1-1

CDR3nt: TGTGCCAGCTCATCACAGGGGTCGAAGGATTCACCCCTCCACTTT
CDR3aa: CASSSQGSKDSPLHF
abundance: .
d_gene: TRBD1
v_gene: TRBV18
j_gene: TRBJ1-6

CDR3nt: TGTGCCACCAGCAGACCCGGCGCAGGGTTTCTAAGAGAAAAACTGTTTTTT
CDR3aa: CATSRPGAGFLREKLFF
abundance: .
d_gene: .
v_gene: TRBV15
j_gene: TRBJ1-4

CDR3nt: TGTGCCAGCAGTGGACACGGGCAATGGAGCAATGAGCAGTTCTTC
CDR3aa: CASSGHGQWSNEQFF
abundance: .
d_gene: .
v_gene: TRBV9
j_gene: TRBJ2-1

CDR3nt: TGTGCCAGCAGCTTAGTCGGGGCGATGAACACTGAAGCTTTCTTT
CDR3aa: CASSLVGAMNTEAFF
abundance: .
d_gene: .
v_gene: TRBV7-3
j_gene: TRBJ1-1

CDR3nt: TGTGCCAGCAGTTTGGCAGGAGGATGGACTAGCGGGAGCTCCTACGAGCAGTACTTC
CDR3aa: CASSLAGGWTSGSSYEQYF
abundance: .
d_gene: TRBD2
v_gene: TRBV28
j_gene: TRBJ2-7

CDR3nt: TGTGCCAGCAGCCGGTCCGCAGGGACCGCCGGGGAGCTGTTTTTT
CDR3aa: CASSRSAGTAGELFF
abundance: once
d_gene: .
v_gene: TRBV7-3
j_gene: TRBJ2-2

CDR3nt: TGTGCCAGCAGTTCCCAGGGGATCAGATACGAGCAGTACTTC
CDR3aa: CASSSQGIRYEQYF
abundance: .
d_gene: .
v_gene: TRBV28
j_gene: TRBJ2-7

CDR3nt: TGCAGCGCCGAACAGTCAAATCAGCCCCAGCATTTT
CDR3aa: CSAEQSNQPQHF
abundance: .
d_gene: .
v_gene: TRBV29-1
j_gene: TRBJ1-5

CDR3nt: TGCGCCAGCAGGGAAAGTGGGACACTTACCTACGAGCAGTACTTC
CDR3aa: CASRESGTLTYEQYF
abundance: .
d_gene: .
v_gene: TRBV5-1
j_gene: TRBJ2-7

CDR3nt: TGCGCCAGCAGCCAAGCTGTGTCTCGTTTGGGGAGCAATGAGCAGTTCTTC
CDR3aa: CASSQAVSRLGSNEQFF
abundance: .
d_gene: .
v_gene: TRBV4-1
j_gene: TRBJ2-1

CDR3nt: TGTGCCAGCAGTTTGGCTAGGGGAGAGACCCAGTACTTC
CDR3aa: CASSLARGETQYF
abundance: .
d_gene: .
v_gene: TRBV27
j_gene: TRBJ2-5

CDR3nt: TGTGCCAGCTCATGGGACATTTCCTCCTACAATGAGCAGTTCTTC
CDR3aa: CASSWDISSYNEQFF
abundance: .
d_gene: .
v_gene: TRBV18
j_gene: TRBJ2-1

CDR3nt: TGTGCCAGCAAGGGGTCCTACAATGAGCAGTTCTTC
CDR3aa: CASKGSYNEQFF
abundance: .
d_gene: .
v_gene: TRBV6-5
j_gene: TRBJ2-1

CDR3nt: TGTGCCAGTAGTATCGCCGGGACAGAACCCTACGAGCAGTACTTC
CDR3aa: CASSIAGTEPYEQYF
abundance: once
d_gene: TRBD1
v_gene: TRBV19
j_gene: TRBJ2-7